This T cell receptor beta chain emerged from a study of long-term antiretroviral therapy in people with HIV. Findings and caveats of the study: No data were available on ART adherence, viral resistance or therapy changes. Whereas controls had wider CDR3 length ranges, HIV repertoires had narrower ones. Specimen acquisition occurred between about 2004 and 2017, potentially under older ART regimens.

The length of the CDR3 is 14 residues. With 6 bases removed from V and 5 bases from J, the gap between germline ends came to 17 bases. Germline CDR1 and CDR2: LNHDA and SQIVND (reference sequence). In its sample, this clone is medium-sized. As yet, its antigen is unknown. Samples held about 0.95-10 million cryopreserved PBMC, and DNA extraction followed. The libraries were made with immunoSEQ v3.0 at survey level. Data came from immunoSEQ multiplex PCR; TCRdb stores just in-frame clones and leaves some out. Among 25,000 to 30,000 clones, approximately 80% were seen once, and the ten largest hold roughly 9.8%.

This chain connects TRBV19 to TRBJ2-7; D tentatively reads TRBD1 or TRBD2 (5 bases each). The specimen was unsorted PBMCs, collected 2.7 to 2.9 years after starting antiretroviral therapy. This sequence originates from a man aged 30 to 39 with HIV. CDR3 loop: CASSWGRGLHEQYF. The CDR3 DNA reads as TGTGCCAGTAGCTGGGGACGTGGACTTCACGAGCAGTACTTC.